These 13 T cell receptor beta chains were sequenced from one sample in a study of cytomegalovirus exposure and HLA in healthy donors. PCR employed 60 Vbeta and 13 Jbeta primers. The data were produced by immunoSEQ multiplex PCR, yet TCRdb's version contains in-frame clones alone and is incomplete. The repertoire holds 130,000 to 150,000 clones, with 60% to 85% as singletons. Sample: PBMCs. The source is a male donor in good health and CMV-seronegative.

The chain carries TRBV4-1 and TRBJ2-7; 7 nucleotides match TRBD1. The CDR3 has 12 residues. V was clipped by 4 bases and J by 5 bases; unmatched bases: 2. Per germline, CDR1 MGHRA and CDR2 YSYEKL. CDR3 loop: CASSPQGDEQYF. DNA for the CDR3: TGCGCCAGCAGCCCTCAGGGGGACGAGCAGTACTTC.

As regards this clone: The junction shows a germline mismatch at one end, possibly a read error. The gene calls are TRBV7-9 and TRBJ1-2; perhaps TRBD1 as D (5 bases). Looked up from germline, CDR1 is SEHNR and CDR2 is FQNEAQ (reference sequence). The CDR3 extends over 15 amino acids. The CDR3 is CSSSQPREGNYGYTF. The CDR3 nucleotides are TGTTCCAGCAGTCAACCTAGGGAGGGGAACTATGGCTACACCTTC.

This clone came up a few times. V and J are TRBV21-1 and TRBJ1-4. TRBV21-1 is termed a pseudogene. The CDR3 loop spans 14 amino acids. CDR3 loop: CASSKAGGPEKLFF. For the CDR3, the DNA is TGTGCCAGCAGCAAAGCCGGGGGACCGGAAAAACTGTTTTTT.

This clone has at least ten counts. The V call is TRBV7-2, the J call TRBJ2-7, with unresolved D. Germline values: CDR1 SGHTA, CDR2 FQGNSA. V shed 3 bases and J shed 0 bases, with 9 bases lying between them. The CDR3 runs 14 residues. The CDR3 reads CASSFRTSSYEQYF. The CDR3 region has the DNA TGTGCCAGCAGCTTCCGCACCAGCTCCTACGAGCAGTACTTC.

The rearrangement joins TRBV7-2 to TRBJ2-5; the match to TRBD2 covers 9 bases. Germline V CDR1 and CDR2: SGHTA, FQGNSA. V shed 0 bases and J 3 bases; nucleotides not matched to a gene: 5. The CDR3 runs to 16 residues. CDR3 protein: CASSLAFQRGEETQYF. The DNA for the CDR3 is TGTGCCAGCAGCTTAGCGTTCCAGCGGGGGGAAGAGACCCAGTACTTC.

Worth noting for this clone: One end of the junction is discordant with germline, which a read error may explain. Here the CDR3 reads CASGDLNGQVASF. DNA of the CDR3: TGTGCTAGTGGTGACCTAAATGGACAGGTCGCTTCCTTC. The chain combines TRBV12-5 with TRBJ2-7, with 7 nucleotides matching TRBD1. Per the germline V gene, CDR1 is LGHNT and CDR2 is FRNRAP. This CDR3 comprises 13 residues.

The rearrangement links TRBV27 to TRBJ2-1, with a tentative D call TRBD1 (5 bases). Per germline, CDR1 MNHEY and CDR2 SMNVEV (reference sequence). V was clipped by 7 bases and J by 1 base, with 20 bases between them. This CDR3 comprises 17 residues. In DNA, the CDR3 is TGTGCCAGCACCGTACTACAGGCCCCTACGTCCTACAATGAGCAGTTCTTC. It translates to CASTVLQAPTSYNEQFF.

The V gene is TRBV27, the J gene TRBJ2-1; 11 positions match TRBD2. Trimming cost V 4 bases and J 4 bases; bases outside gene matches: 6. The CDR3 length is 16 residues. CDR1 is MNHEY and CDR2 is SMNVEV in the germline V gene (reference sequence). The CDR3 loop reads CASSSSSGRPYNEQFF. The DNA for the CDR3 is TGTGCCAGCAGTTCCTCTAGCGGGAGGCCGTACAATGAGCAGTTCTTC.

This rearrangement joins TRBV15 to TRBJ1-1; D call uncertain. CDR1 and CDR2 from the germline V gene are LNHNV and YYDKDF (reference sequence). The CDR3 totals 14 residues. With 0 bases removed from V and 7 bases from J, the gap between germline ends came to 12 bases. The CDR3 spells CATSRDSDGSEAFF. CDR3 bases: TGTGCCACCAGCAGAGATTCTGATGGCAGTGAAGCTTTCTTT.

This sequence joins TRBV5-1 and TRBJ2-7; TRBD2 might be the D (6 bases). The CDR3 extends over 14 amino acids. Looked up from germline, CDR1 is SGHRS and CDR2 is YFSETQ. Between the trimmed V and J ends, which lost 0 bases and 6 bases, there was a span of 13 bases. CDR3 region: CASSLGGGRTEQYF. The CDR3 DNA sequence: TGCGCCAGCAGCTTGGGGGGAGGCCGTACCGAGCAGTACTTC.

The chain couples TRBV19 to TRBJ2-5; 7 positions agree with TRBD2. Trimming removed 7 bases from V and 6 bases from J; junction bases left unmatched: 8. This CDR3 has 13 amino acids. The germline gives CDR1 LNHDA, CDR2 SQIVND (reference sequence). The CDR3 DNA is TGTGCCAGTATGGTCGGCGGGGGACAGACCCAGTACTTC. The encoded protein is CASMVGGGQTQYF.

The chain recombines TRBV29-1 with TRBJ1-1; the D is unclear. The CDR3 is 12 amino acids. Looked up from germline, CDR1 is SQVTM and CDR2 is ANQGSEA. The V end lost 8 bases, the J end lost 2 bases, and 12 bases lay between the germline ends. The CDR3 coding sequence is TGCAGCACCCGAACATCTAACACTGAAGCTTTCTTT. This translates into CSTRTSNTEAFF.

This clone was found once. The chain links TRBV5-6 to TRBJ2-5; 13 bases are a match to TRBD2. The CDR3 has 16 amino acids. From germline, CDR1 is SGHDT and CDR2 YYEEEE. V shed 1 base and J 4 bases; nucleotides not matched to a gene: 4. CDR3 coding DNA: TGTGCCAGCAGCTTGATAACTAGCGGGGGGGCAGAGACCCAGTACTTC. As protein: CASSLITSGGAETQYF.